This TCR beta chain emerged from a study of shared clonotypes between healthy human individuals. Across the whole study: Three plates each covered CD4 naive and memory; CD8 naive two, CD8 memory one.

Naive-designated CD8 cells lacked CD45RO, were positively enriched for CCR7, and omitted terminally differentiated effector memory CD45RA+ cells. Concerning this clone: Its antigen is unidentified.

V was cut by 2 bases and J by 5 bases, with 15 bases left in between. This CDR3 has 15 amino acids. Germline V CDR1 and CDR2: SNHLY, FYNNEI. Study results and limitations: Sharing across several donors was seen in 4% to 5% of naive CD4 clonotypes.

This table comes from immunoSEQ multiplex PCR, and its TCRdb copy is limited to in-frame clones, with some not included. The data contain some 1,900,000 clones, about 95% of them seen just once; the ten biggest clones take up 1% to 1.5%. This sequence originates from a man between 18 and 35 years old in good health. Sequenced input: naive CD8+ T cells sorted from blood. The J gene is TRBJ2-5, the V gene TRBV2; D remains unclear. The CDR3 reads CASSERLGSFETQYF. CDR3 in DNA: TGTGCCAGCAGTGAACGGTTGGGTAGCTTCGAGACCCAGTACTTC.